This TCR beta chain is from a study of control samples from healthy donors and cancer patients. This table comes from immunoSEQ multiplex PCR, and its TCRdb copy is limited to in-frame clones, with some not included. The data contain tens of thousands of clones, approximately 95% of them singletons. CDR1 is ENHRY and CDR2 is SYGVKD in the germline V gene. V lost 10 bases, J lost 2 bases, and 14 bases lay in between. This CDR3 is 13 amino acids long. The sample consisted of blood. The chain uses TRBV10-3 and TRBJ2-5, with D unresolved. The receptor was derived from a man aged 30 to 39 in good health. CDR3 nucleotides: TGTGCCAGCGGACCCGGGCGGCAAGAGACCCAGTACTTC. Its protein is CASGPGRQETQYF.